A selection of T cell receptor beta chains follows, all from one sample in a study of blood T cell repertoires in COVID-19. Data came from immunoSEQ multiplex PCR; TCRdb stores just in-frame clones and leaves some out. The sample contains 40,000 to 65,000 clones, 86% of which appear only once. Specimen: peripheral blood. These receptors originate from a man of 80 years or more with acute or convalescent COVID-19. Both conserved end residues are part of each CDR3. The D gene is left open where the match is weak.

D gene	V gene	J gene	CDR3 protein
-	TRBV18	TRBJ1-1	CASSPSSRGMNTEAFF
TRBD2	TRBV6-4	TRBJ2-1	CASKILAGEKGEQFF
-	TRBV6-5	TRBJ1-3	CASSYEVPSSGNTIYF
-	TRBV5-1	TRBJ1-1	CASSPGGTEAFF
-	TRBV30	TRBJ1-1	CAWSVHNGRMNTEAFF
TRBD2	TRBV29-1	TRBJ2-7	CSVEASGGLYEQYF
-	TRBV6-5	TRBJ2-7	CASSYSNSGEQYF
TRBD1	TRBV11-2	TRBJ2-1	CASSSYRDRVNEQFF
-	TRBV6-5	TRBJ1-1	CATSVEGRGDTEAFF
TRBD2	TRBV25-1	TRBJ2-1	CASSVAGGDNEQFF
TRBD2	TRBV11-2	TRBJ2-3	CASSLGTSGGKGDTQYF
-	TRBV11-3	TRBJ2-1	CASSSTRNEQFF
-	TRBV6-5	TRBJ1-2	CASSFRQSSYGYTF
TRBD2	TRBV2	TRBJ2-4	CASSVAGGPGAKNIQYF
TRBD1	TRBV4-1	TRBJ1-3	CASSQDLRKGAGGNTIYF
-	TRBV3-1/TRBV3-2	TRBJ1-5	CASSHRVNNQPQHF
-	TRBV2	TRBJ1-2	CASTRAGENGYTF
-	TRBV5-5	TRBJ2-7	CASMGGTDYEQYF
-	TRBV5-1	TRBJ2-6	CASTQEPISGANVLTF
-	TRBV19	TRBJ1-5	CASSPSVRGEGQPQHF
-	TRBV11-2	TRBJ2-5	CASRERVWETQYF
-	TRBV13	TRBJ1-4	CASSSPSTNEKLFF
-	TRBV20-1	TRBJ1-5	CSASHREDQPQHF
-	TRBV5-1	TRBJ1-1	CASSLAQGGNTEAFF
TRBD1	TRBV7-9	TRBJ2-1	CASSSDRGRLPFF
-	TRBV2	TRBJ1-6	CASSEGTRKSVSPLHF
TRBD2	TRBV5-1	TRBJ2-3	CASSSAGVSDTQYF
-	TRBV5-8	TRBJ2-4	CASVKLAKNIQYF
-	TRBV7-2	TRBJ1-2	CASSRLANYGYTF
-	TRBV7-9	TRBJ2-7	CASSDTDYEQYF
-	TRBV21-1	TRBJ1-2	CASSCYLFFYGYTF
-	TRBV6-5	TRBJ1-3	CASLSQGYSGNTIYF
-	TRBV6-5	TRBJ1-2	CASSKGRFGYTF
-	TRBV15	TRBJ1-1	CATSRDRGGINTEAFF
-	TRBV5-4	TRBJ2-2	CATQVAGAVNTGELFF
TRBD1	TRBV11-2	TRBJ2-5	CASSLGQTHKETQYF
TRBD2	TRBV9	TRBJ2-3	CASSQRGLADTQYF
-	TRBV15	TRBJ1-1	CATSRGQNTEAFF
TRBD2	TRBV11-3	TRBJ2-2	CASSPQTSSGELFF
TRBD1	TRBV4-3	TRBJ1-2	CASSQAPGQGYGYTF
-	TRBV5-1	TRBJ2-5	CASSLGLPQAFETQYF
TRBD1	TRBV7-9	TRBJ2-2	CASSLGDRVTGELFF
-	TRBV19	TRBJ1-5	CASIPTGTGNQPQHF
-	TRBV5-1	TRBJ2-7	CASSINRFYEQYF
-	TRBV3-1/TRBV3-2	TRBJ2-7	CASSRGRLSYEQYF